One and the same sample provided the 16 T cell receptor beta chains below, sequenced in a study of metastatic and nonmetastatic thyroid tumors. MiXCR was used by TCRdb to re-call the PCR reads. The data contain more than 20,000 clones, around 28% of them singletons. Every patient underwent thyroid surgery untreated. Sequenced material: tumor tissue. The origin of the receptors is a female donor with papillary thyroid cancer or a benign thyroid nodule (not recorded which). Some clones in this sample may be carry-over from other donors' samples.

The genes are TRBV11-2 and TRBJ2-3; TRBD1 or TRBD2 may be the D gene (6 bases each). Germline V gene lookup returns CDR1 SGHAT and CDR2 FQNNGV. This CDR3 spans 15 amino acids. With 6 bases removed from V and 5 bases from J, the gap between germline ends came to 18 bases. CDR3 amino acids: CASRVWGAYVDTQYF. The CDR3 DNA follows: TGTGCCAGCAGAGTTTGGGGGGCCTATGTAGATACGCAGTATTTT.

This clone showed up many times. The rearrangement joins TRBV7-8 to TRBJ2-6, with 8 bases that match TRBD2. The CDR3 contains 17 residues. After removal of 8 bases from V and 1 base from J, the junction contained 10 bases not matched to a gene. Germline V gene data show CDR1 as SGHVS and CDR2 as FQNEAQ. As DNA, the CDR3 is TGTGCCAGCGGCTCTGGCGGGGGGATATCTGGGGCCAACGTCCTGACTTTC. Amino acids: CASGSGGGISGANVLTF.

The gene calls are TRBV7-9 and TRBJ1-2; D remains unclear. From germline, CDR1 is SEHNR and CDR2 FQNEAQ (reference sequence). The V and J ends lost 2 bases and 6 bases respectively, with 13 bases between them. This CDR3 is built from 14 residues. In nucleotides, the CDR3 is TGTGCCAGCAGCTTATGGTTGGCAGTCGATGGCTACACCTTC. Translated: CASSLWLAVDGYTF.

This clone has a handful of counts. This sequence joins TRBV24-1 and TRBJ2-7; TRBD2 is a possible D gene (6 bases). The CDR3 covers 13 residues. V lost 2 bases, J lost 6 bases, and 10 bases lay in between. Germline V gives CDR1 KGHDR, CDR2 SFDVKD. CDR3 sequence: CATSDSSGSEQYF. In DNA, the CDR3 is TGTGCCACCAGTGATTCTTCCGGGAGCGAGCAGTACTTC.

This clone showed up just a few times. At one of its ends the junction is not consistent with the germline gene, which may arise from a read error. The chain carries TRBV11-2 and TRBJ2-2, with D possibly being TRBD1 (6 bases). CDR1 and CDR2 (germline): SGHAT, FQNNGV. CDR3 length: 18 amino acids. The CDR3, as DNA: TGTGCCAGCAGCCATTTCTTAGTGGTGGGGGCGGCAGTCGGGGAGCCGTTTTTT. It yields the protein CASSHFLVVGAAVGEPFF.

The rearrangement links TRBV6-1 to TRBJ1-6, with D perhaps matching TRBD1 (6 bases). The ends were cut back, 4 bases at V and 7 bases at J, with 23 bases in the middle. The CDR3 consists of 18 residues. CDR1 MNHNS and CDR2 SASEGT come from the germline V gene. CDR3 region: CASSGVGQGSLENSPLHF. In DNA, the CDR3 is TGTGCCAGCAGTGGGGTTGGGCAGGGGTCGCTTGAAAATTCACCCCTCCACTTT.

This clone was detected a few times. The CDR3, as DNA: TGTGCCAGCAGTTATAGCACTGAAGCTTTCTTT. Translating gives CASSYSTEAFF. The chain couples TRBV12-3 or TRBV12-4 to TRBJ1-1; no reliable D call. V dropped 4 bases and J dropped 4 bases, with 4 bases sitting between them. CDR3 length equals 11 residues.

The chain couples TRBV3-1 to TRBJ2-5; D unclear. The CDR3 extends over 11 amino acids. The V end lost 3 bases, the J end lost 5 bases, and 4 bases lay between the germline ends. Germline V lookup: CDR1 LGHDT, CDR2 YNNKEL (reference sequence). The CDR3 reads CASSQEETQYF. The CDR3 nucleotides are TGTGCCAGCAGCCAGGAGGAGACCCAGTACTTC.

This clone is medium-sized within its sample. V is TRBV14 and J is TRBJ2-7; 9 nucleotides line up with TRBD1. The CDR3 has 17 amino acids. V was pared by 4 bases and J by 0 bases, with 10 bases of the junction left unmatched. CDR1 is SGHDN, CDR2 FVKESK, per germline. CDR3 residues: CASSPRSGQGFSYEQYF. The DNA for the CDR3 is TGTGCCAGCAGCCCCCGATCGGGACAGGGTTTCTCCTACGAGCAGTACTTC.

The chain joins TRBV5-1 to TRBJ1-6; D call uncertain. The ends were cut back, 1 base at V and 5 bases at J, with 13 bases in the middle. The germline V gene encodes CDR1 SGHRS and CDR2 YFSETQ. The CDR3 is 16 residues long. This CDR3 is CASSLLPAGDNSPLHF. In nucleotides, the CDR3 is TGCGCCAGCAGCTTGTTGCCAGCAGGAGATAATTCACCCCTCCACTTT.

This clone occurred a few times. This chain joins TRBV6-1 and TRBJ2-1; D remains ambiguous. The CDR3 has 15 residues. Germline V CDR1 and CDR2: MNHNS, SASEGT. V lost 0 bases and J 4 bases, leaving 10 bases between the germline ends. The CDR3 region is CASSEAGDPYNEQFF. Written as DNA, the CDR3 is TGTGCCAGCAGTGAAGCAGGAGACCCTTACAATGAGCAGTTCTTC.

The chain joins TRBV7-6 to TRBJ2-1, with 8 nucleotides matching TRBD1. The CDR3 is 15 amino acids. Germline V gene sequence: CDR1 SGHVS, CDR2 FNYEAQ. Trimming at V came to 5 bases and at J to 6 bases, leaving 9 bases not matched to a gene. CDR3 sequence reads: CASSTVPGQGNEQFF. CDR3 DNA sequence: TGTGCCAGCAGCACGGTACCTGGACAGGGCAATGAGCAGTTCTTC. Full variable domain (remainder filled in from reference TRBV7-6 and TRBJ2-1): GAGVSQSPRYKVTKRGQDVALRCDPISGHVSLYWYRQALGQGPEFLTYFNYEAQQDKSGLPNDRFSAERPEGSISTLTIQRTEQRDSAMYRCASSTVPGQGNEQFFGPGTRLTVL.

This clone showed up many times. A much larger clone is a single base away; this may be a read error. Other DNA sequences from this sample encode an identical CDR3 as well. The chain recombines TRBV12-3 or TRBV12-4 with TRBJ1-4; TRBD1 might be the D (5 bases). The V and J ends lost 2 bases and 8 bases respectively, with 15 bases between them. The length of the CDR3 is 15 residues. Written as DNA, the CDR3 is TGTGCCAGCAGTTTACAAATTGGGGGTTTCGAAAAACTGTTTTTT. It specifies CASSLQIGGFEKLFF.

A remark on this clone: This may be a read error: a much more frequent sequence differs by one nucleotide. The chain couples TRBV30 to TRBJ1-1; D unresolved. CDR3 length equals 11 residues. Germline CDR1 and CDR2: GTSNPN and SVGIG (reference sequence). The CDR3 DNA reads as TGTGCCTGGAGTGCTAAAACTGGAGCTTTCTTT. Its translation is CAWSAKTGAFF. The full variable domain, its missing parts supplied by reference TRBV30 and TRBJ1-1, is SQTIHQWPATLVQPVGSPLSLECTVEGTSNPNLYWYRQAAGRGLQLLFYSVGIGQISSEVPQNLSASRPQDRQFILSSKKLLLSDSGFYLCAWSAKTGAFFGQGTRLTVV.

The rearrangement uses TRBV6-5 and TRBJ2-7; 10 nucleotides agree with TRBD2. This CDR3 region has 18 residues. Per germline, CDR1 MNHEY and CDR2 SVGAGI. With 2 bases clipped from V and 2 bases from J, the junction kept 12 bases outside the gene matches. CDR3 sequence reads: CASSYPMGWTSGTYEQYF. In DNA, the CDR3 is TGTGCCAGCAGTTACCCTATGGGTTGGACTAGCGGAACCTACGAGCAGTACTTC.

V is TRBV11-1 and J is TRBJ2-6, with D unresolved. The CDR3 is made up of 16 amino acids. CDR1 and CDR2 from the germline V gene are SGHAT and FQDESV (reference sequence). The DNA of the CDR3 is TGTGCAAGAAGCCCTGACCGAGGCTCTGGGGCCAACGTCCTGACTTTC. Protein product: CARSPDRGSGANVLTF.